The 28 T cell receptor beta chains below all came from one sample that was sequenced in a study of blood T cell repertoires in COVID-19. Produced via immunoSEQ multiplex PCR; TCRdb's table is partial and in-frame only. Counted here are around 200,000 clones, around 86% occurring once; the ten biggest clones make up roughly 7.3%. Sequences were obtained from peripheral blood. The receptors derive from a woman over 75 in a cohort sampled during active or convalescent COVID-19.

J is TRBJ2-1 and V is TRBV9, with D tentatively TRBD2 (5 bases). The CDR3 covers 15 residues. Trimming shortened V by 0 bases and J by 3 bases, and 10 bases separated the two germline ends. CDR1 and CDR2 from the germline V gene are SGDLS and YYNGEE. The CDR3 nucleotides are TGTGCCAGCAGCGTAGGAGGGCTAGACTACAATGAGCAGTTCTTC. Translating gives CASSVGGLDYNEQFF. The full variable domain, completed using reference TRBV9 and TRBJ2-1, is DSGVTQTPKHLITATGQRVTLRCSPRSGDLSVYWYQQSLDQGLQFLIQYYNGEERAKGNILERFSAQQFPDLHSELNLSSLELGDSALYFCASSVGGLDYNEQFFGPGTRLTVL.

The V and J genes are TRBV10-3 and TRBJ2-3; 7 bases are shared with TRBD1. The CDR3 is 12 amino acids. With 11 bases clipped from V and 8 bases from J, the junction kept 10 bases outside the gene matches. Germline V lookup: CDR1 ENHRY, CDR2 SYGVKD. The CDR3 nucleotides read TGTGCCGGCGGCCAGGGGGACACTACGCAGTATTTT. Its protein is CAGGQGDTTQYF.

The chain links TRBV9 to TRBJ1-4; tentative D call: TRBD1 (5 bases). Trimming left V 3 bases short and J 4 bases short, with 13 bases between. Germline CDR1 and CDR2: SGDLS and YYNGEE. CDR3 size: 15 residues. The CDR3 nucleotides read TGTGCCAGCAGCGGACCGGGACTGGGTAATGAAAAACTGTTTTTT. It is translated as CASSGPGLGNEKLFF.

The gene calls are TRBV27 and TRBJ2-1; a weak D match, TRBD2 (5 bases). The CDR3 consists of 14 residues. Trimming shortened V by 5 bases and J by 5 bases, and 13 bases separated the two germline ends. Germline V gene data show CDR1 as MNHEY and CDR2 as SMNVEV (reference sequence). The CDR3 here is CASSAGILNNEQFF. The CDR3 DNA reads as TGTGCCAGCAGTGCCGGGATCTTGAACAATGAGCAGTTCTTC.

The rearrangement joins TRBV3-1 (or the pseudogene TRBV3-2) to TRBJ2-5, with 9 bases aligning to TRBD2. The CDR3 is 17 amino acids. Germline CDR1 LGHDT, CDR2 YNNKEL (reference sequence). The junction had 8 bases not matched to a gene; V was cut back by 1 base and J by 2 bases. In DNA, the CDR3 is TGTGCCAGCAGCCAAGGGGCCCTAGCGGGGCAACAAGAGACCCAGTACTTC. Residues: CASSQGALAGQQETQYF.

V usage is TRBV5-1 and J usage is TRBJ2-3; 13 positions agree with TRBD2. CDR3 size: 18 residues. With V trimmed by 4 bases and J by 4 bases, 12 bases remained unmatched. Germline V gene lookup returns CDR1 SGHRS and CDR2 YFSETQ. CDR3 nucleotides: TGCGCCAGCAGCACATGGCGGGGGACTAGCGGGGACTCAGATACGCAGTATTTT. This gives the protein CASSTWRGTSGDSDTQYF.

The chain carries TRBV18 and TRBJ1-5; the D is unclear. The V gene lost 1 base and the J gene lost 5 bases, with 9 bases spanning the gap. CDR1 is KGHSH and CDR2 is LQKENI in the germline V gene. This CDR3 is 14 amino acids long. Here the CDR3 DNA reads TGTGCCAGCTCACCACAGGAGAGAGATCAGCCCCAGCATTTT. Translated, it gives CASSPQERDQPQHF.

This sequence joins TRBV4-2 and TRBJ1-2, with D possibly TRBD1 on 5 matching bases. Germline V gene lookup returns CDR1 LGHNA and CDR2 YNFKEQ. CDR3 size: 16 residues. V was clipped by 1 base and J by 6 bases, with 18 bases between them. Written as DNA, the CDR3 is TGTGCCAGCAGCCAAGGATGGGGGGAACTCTACGATGGCTACACCTTC. This gives the protein CASSQGWGELYDGYTF.

This clone was counted a single time. The rearrangement joins TRBV27 to TRBJ1-6; 9 nucleotides match TRBD1. From germline, CDR1 is MNHEY and CDR2 SMNVEV (reference sequence). The CDR3 has 14 amino acids. The V and J ends lost 6 bases and 8 bases, in that order; junction bases with no gene match: 5. This CDR3 reads CASRGDRVDSPLHF. CDR3 bases: TGTGCCAGCAGGGGGGACAGGGTAGATTCACCCCTCCACTTT.

The rearrangement joins TRBV18 to TRBJ1-1; D remains ambiguous. V lost 2 bases and J lost 6, with 13 bases in between. There are 14 residues in the CDR3. Germline V gives CDR1 KGHSH, CDR2 LQKENI. Written as DNA, the CDR3 is TGTGCCAGCTCACCAGGGTCCAGGTATCCTGAAGCTTTCTTT. Translation gives CASSPGSRYPEAFF.

This clone was counted between two and nine times. J is TRBJ2-5 and V is TRBV18; TRBD2 agrees at 8 bases. The CDR3 totals 14 residues. Germline-derived CDR1 and CDR2 are KGHSH and LQKENI. V was pared by 3 bases and J by 4 bases, with 4 bases of the junction left unmatched. For the CDR3, the DNA is TGTGCCAGCTCACCCCAGGCGGGGGGAGAGACCCAGTACTTC. Protein sequence: CASSPQAGGETQYF.

The rearrangement links TRBV12-5 to TRBJ1-5, with TRBD1 matching 9 bases. The V segment lost 3 bases and the J segment 5 bases; nucleotides outside the gene matches: 11. Per the germline V gene, CDR1 is LGHNT and CDR2 is FRNRAP. This CDR3 has 17 amino acids. Here the CDR3 reads CASGFGTGTGFYQPQHF. DNA for the CDR3: TGTGCTAGTGGTTTCGGGACCGGGACAGGGTTTTATCAGCCCCAGCATTTT.

The rearrangement uses TRBV25-1 and TRBJ1-2, with 7 bases fitting TRBD1. Trimming took 3 bases from V and 6 from J; bases not matched to a gene: 7. The CDR3 runs to 14 residues. The germline V gene has CDR1 MGHDK and CDR2 SYGVNS. CDR3 residues: CASSETGRIHGYTF. The CDR3 DNA follows: TGTGCCAGCAGTGAGACAGGGAGAATCCATGGCTACACCTTC.

J is TRBJ1-2 and V is TRBV5-1; D not certain. Trimming removed 0 bases at V and 4 bases at J, with 13 bases between. Germline V gene sequence: CDR1 SGHRS, CDR2 YFSETQ. This CDR3 contains 15 residues. In DNA form, the CDR3 reads TGCGCCAGCAGCTTGGCCGAAGCCCCGCCCTATGGCTACACCTTC. This sequence encodes CASSLAEAPPYGYTF.

In this sample, this clone turned up once. The chain combines TRBV5-1 with TRBJ1-6; tentatively, D is TRBD1 (5 bases). CDR3 length: 14 residues. CDR1 and CDR2 from the germline V gene are SGHRS and YFSETQ. V was cut by 7 bases and J by 8 bases, with 16 bases left in between. For the CDR3, the DNA is TGCGCCAGCGGCGAGCAGGCGGGGGATTCACCCCTCCACTTT. Amino acids: CASGEQAGDSPLHF.

The genes are TRBV5-1 and TRBJ1-6; 8 bases align to TRBD1. CDR1 is SGHRS, CDR2 YFSETQ, per germline. J was trimmed by 7 bases and V by 0 bases; bases with no gene match: 0. This CDR3 contains 14 residues. The CDR3 loop is CASSLDRGNSPLHF. In DNA form, the CDR3 reads TGCGCCAGCAGCTTGGACAGGGGGAATTCACCCCTCCACTTT.

The rearrangement uses TRBV5-4 and TRBJ2-7, with 8 bases identical to TRBD1. V was pared by 3 bases and J by 5 bases, with 10 bases of the junction left unmatched. CDR3 length: 15 residues. Germline V gives CDR1 SGHNT, CDR2 YYREEE (reference sequence). The CDR3 here is CASSSRQGPPDEQYF. The CDR3 DNA reads TGTGCCAGCAGCTCCCGACAGGGGCCCCCAGACGAGCAGTACTTC.

The chain recombines TRBV30 with TRBJ2-3; 8 bases are shared with TRBD2. Trimming at V came to 4 bases and at J to 0 bases, leaving 6 bases not matched to a gene. The CDR3 loop spans 15 amino acids. The germline V gene encodes CDR1 GTSNPN and CDR2 SVGIG (reference sequence). CDR3 DNA: TGTGCCTGGACCCGCGGGAGGCTCAGCACAGATACGCAGTATTTT. Translation: CAWTRGRLSTDTQYF. The whole variable domain, remainder taken from reference TRBV30 and TRBJ2-3, is SQTIHQWPATLVQPVGSPLSLECTVEGTSNPNLYWYRQAAGRGLQLLFYSVGIGQISSEVPQNLSASRPQDRQFILSSKKLLLSDSGFYLCAWTRGRLSTDTQYFGPGTRLTVL.

The CDR3 DNA is TGTGCCAGCAGACGCGGGTCAACCTACGAGCAGTACTTC. It yields the protein CASRRGSTYEQYF. V and J are TRBV11-3 and TRBJ2-7, with D tentatively TRBD2 (5 bases). The CDR3 contains 13 residues. Germline V gene sequence: CDR1 SGHNT, CDR2 YENEEA. Trimming stripped 6 bases from V and 2 bases from J, with 11 bases between.

The V gene is TRBV18, the J gene TRBJ1-5, with TRBD1 matching over 11 bases. The ends lost 2 bases at V and 2 bases at J; junction bases unmatched: 11. The CDR3 length is 19 residues. The germline V gene has CDR1 KGHSH and CDR2 LQKENI. CDR3 region: CASSPTPGQGAGGNQPQHF. The CDR3 bases are TGTGCCAGCTCACCAACCCCTGGACAGGGGGCCGGTGGCAATCAGCCCCAGCATTTT.

The V and J genes are TRBV7-2 and TRBJ2-3, with a tentative D call TRBD1 (6 bases). The CDR3 is made up of 15 amino acids. Germline V gene lookup returns CDR1 SGHTA and CDR2 FQGNSA. V was shortened by 6 bases and J by 2 bases, with 15 bases between the two germline ends. The CDR3, as DNA: TGTGCCAGCAGAGCCGCGACAGGCCTCACAGATACGCAGTATTTT. Translation: CASRAATGLTDTQYF.

The chain couples TRBV24-1 to TRBJ1-3, with D perhaps matching TRBD1 (6 bases). V dropped 6 bases and J dropped 3 bases, with 23 bases sitting between them. Per the germline V gene, CDR1 is KGHDR and CDR2 is SFDVKD. The CDR3 runs to 18 residues. The CDR3 DNA follows: TGTGCCACCAGTCACGGGCCAGGGGCGTCGGTACATGGAAACACCATATATTTT. Amino acids: CATSHGPGASVHGNTIYF.

The chain combines TRBV11-3 with TRBJ2-3; TRBD2 aligns across 8 bases. Germline V gene sequence: CDR1 SGHNT, CDR2 YENEEA. This CDR3 comprises 17 residues. The junction had 11 bases not matched to a gene; V was cut back by 5 bases and J by 1 base. CDR3 amino acids: CASSGRLYSGGTDTQYF. The CDR3 bases are TGTGCCAGCAGCGGACGACTATATAGCGGGGGCACAGATACGCAGTATTTT.

This chain uses TRBV4-1 with TRBJ1-5; 9 bases agree with TRBD1. CDR3 size: 19 residues. CDR1 MGHRA and CDR2 YSYEKL come from the germline V gene. With V trimmed by 3 bases and J by 4 bases, 16 bases remained unmatched. CDR3: CASSHPGQGNRIRNQPQHF. CDR3 coding DNA: TGCGCCAGCAGCCACCCGGGACAGGGAAATAGGATTCGGAATCAGCCCCAGCATTTT.

This chain joins TRBV2 and TRBJ1-1, with TRBD1 matching 7 bases. There are 13 residues in the CDR3. V dropped 8 bases and J dropped 4; count of bases not matched to a gene: 7. Germline CDR1 is SNHLY and CDR2 is FYNNEI. The CDR3 sequence is CASGQGEGTEAFF. CDR3 in DNA: TGTGCCAGCGGGCAGGGGGAAGGCACTGAAGCTTTCTTT.

In nucleotides, the CDR3 is TGTGCCAGCACCGGTCCGGGACAGGGTCTCTACGAGCAGTACTTC. Its protein product is CASTGPGQGLYEQYF. The gene calls are TRBV7-9 and TRBJ2-7, with TRBD1 identical over 9 bases. Germline V gives CDR1 SEHNR, CDR2 FQNEAQ (reference sequence). V lost 7 bases, J lost 3 bases, and 10 bases stayed unmatched. The CDR3 totals 15 residues.

The chain uses TRBV28 and TRBJ2-3; 7 positions agree with TRBD1. This CDR3 comprises 13 residues. Looked up from germline, CDR1 is MDHEN and CDR2 is SYDVKM. After removal of 8 bases from V and 2 bases from J, the junction contained 4 bases not matched to a gene. CDR3: CASRDSTTDTQYF. For the CDR3, the DNA is TGTGCCAGCCGGGACAGTACCACAGATACGCAGTATTTT.

The chain couples TRBV30 to TRBJ2-1, with TRBD2 matching over 11 bases. With V trimmed by 0 bases and J by 4 bases, 2 bases remained unmatched. The germline V gene has CDR1 GTSNPN and CDR2 SVGIG (reference sequence). The CDR3 is made up of 15 amino acids. The CDR3 DNA is TGTGCCTGGAGTGTTGGGACTAGCGGTTACAATGAGCAGTTCTTC. It encodes CAWSVGTSGYNEQFF.